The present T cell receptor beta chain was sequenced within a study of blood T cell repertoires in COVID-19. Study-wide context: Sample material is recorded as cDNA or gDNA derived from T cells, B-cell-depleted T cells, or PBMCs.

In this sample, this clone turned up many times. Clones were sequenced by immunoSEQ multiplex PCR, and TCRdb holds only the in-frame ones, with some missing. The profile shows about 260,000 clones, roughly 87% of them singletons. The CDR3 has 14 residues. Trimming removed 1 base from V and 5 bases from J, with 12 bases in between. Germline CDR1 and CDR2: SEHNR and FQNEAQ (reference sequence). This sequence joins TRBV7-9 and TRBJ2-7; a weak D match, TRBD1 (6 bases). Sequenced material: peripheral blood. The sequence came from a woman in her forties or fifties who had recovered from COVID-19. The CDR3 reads CASSLGWDIHEQYF. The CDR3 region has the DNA TGTGCCAGCAGCTTAGGTTGGGACATTCACGAGCAGTACTTC.